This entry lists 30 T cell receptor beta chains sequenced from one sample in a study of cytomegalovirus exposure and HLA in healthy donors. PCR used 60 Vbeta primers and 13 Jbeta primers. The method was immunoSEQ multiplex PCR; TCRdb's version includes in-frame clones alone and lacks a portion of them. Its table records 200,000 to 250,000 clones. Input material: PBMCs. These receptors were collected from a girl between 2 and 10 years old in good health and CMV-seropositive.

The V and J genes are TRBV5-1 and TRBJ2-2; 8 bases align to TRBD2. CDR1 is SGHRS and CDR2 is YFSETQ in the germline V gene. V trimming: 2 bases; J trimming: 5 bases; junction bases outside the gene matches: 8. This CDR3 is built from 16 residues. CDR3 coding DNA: TGCGCCAGCAGCTTTTCAGCGGGAGAAAGGACCGGGGAGCTGTTTTTT. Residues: CASSFSAGERTGELFF.

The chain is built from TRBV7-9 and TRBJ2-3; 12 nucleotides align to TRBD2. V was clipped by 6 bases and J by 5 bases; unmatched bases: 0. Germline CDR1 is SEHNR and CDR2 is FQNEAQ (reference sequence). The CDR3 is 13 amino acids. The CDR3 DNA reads TGTGCCAGCAGACTAGCGGGAGGAGATACGCAGTATTTT. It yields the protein CASRLAGGDTQYF.

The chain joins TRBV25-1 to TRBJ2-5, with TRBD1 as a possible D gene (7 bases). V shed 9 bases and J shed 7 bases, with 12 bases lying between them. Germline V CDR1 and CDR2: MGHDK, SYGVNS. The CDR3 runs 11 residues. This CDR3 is CASSQGGTQYF. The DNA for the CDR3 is TGTGCCAGTTCTCAGGGGGGGACCCAGTACTTC.

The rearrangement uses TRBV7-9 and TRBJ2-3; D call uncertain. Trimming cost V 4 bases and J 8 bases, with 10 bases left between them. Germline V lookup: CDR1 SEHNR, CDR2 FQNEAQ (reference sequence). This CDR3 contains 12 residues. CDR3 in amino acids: CASSSEELTQYF. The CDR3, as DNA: TGTGCCAGCAGCTCTGAAGAGCTTACGCAGTATTTT.

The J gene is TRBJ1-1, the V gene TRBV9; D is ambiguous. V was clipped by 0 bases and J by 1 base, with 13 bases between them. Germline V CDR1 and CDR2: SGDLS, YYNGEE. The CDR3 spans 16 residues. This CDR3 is CASSVVPTAKNTEAFF. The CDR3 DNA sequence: TGTGCCAGCAGCGTAGTTCCTACAGCCAAGAACACTGAAGCTTTCTTT.

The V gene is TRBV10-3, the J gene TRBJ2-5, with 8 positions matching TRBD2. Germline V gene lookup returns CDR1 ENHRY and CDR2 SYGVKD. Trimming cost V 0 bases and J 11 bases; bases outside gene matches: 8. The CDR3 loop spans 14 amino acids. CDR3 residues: CAISESSGSLKQYF. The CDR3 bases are TGTGCCATCAGTGAGTCGAGCGGGAGTCTTAAGCAGTACTTC.

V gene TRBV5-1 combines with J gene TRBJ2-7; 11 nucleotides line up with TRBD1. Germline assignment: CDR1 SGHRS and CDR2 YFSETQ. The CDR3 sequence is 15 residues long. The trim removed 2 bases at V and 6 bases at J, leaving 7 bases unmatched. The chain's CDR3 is CASSLPPGQGGEQYF. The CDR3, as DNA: TGCGCCAGCAGCTTACCACCGGGACAGGGGGGCGAGCAGTACTTC.

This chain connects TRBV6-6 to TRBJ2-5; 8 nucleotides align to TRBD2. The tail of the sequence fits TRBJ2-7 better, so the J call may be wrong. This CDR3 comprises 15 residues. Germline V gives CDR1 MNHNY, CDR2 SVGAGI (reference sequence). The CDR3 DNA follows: TGTGCCAGCAGTTACCGAGCGGGAGAGTCCTACGAGCAGTACTTC. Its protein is CASSYRAGESYEQYF.

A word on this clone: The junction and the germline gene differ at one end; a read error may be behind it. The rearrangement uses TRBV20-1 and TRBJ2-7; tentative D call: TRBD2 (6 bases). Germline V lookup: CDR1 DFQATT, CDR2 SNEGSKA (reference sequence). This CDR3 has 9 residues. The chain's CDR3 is CSAPTSTDF. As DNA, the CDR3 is TGCAGTGCCCCGACTAGTACAGACTTC.

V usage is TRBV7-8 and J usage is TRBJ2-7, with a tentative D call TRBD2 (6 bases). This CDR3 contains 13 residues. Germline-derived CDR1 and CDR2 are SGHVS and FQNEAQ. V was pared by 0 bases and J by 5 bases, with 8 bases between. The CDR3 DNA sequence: TGTGCCAGCAGCTTAGCGGGGACTGACGAGCAGTACTTC. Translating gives CASSLAGTDEQYF.

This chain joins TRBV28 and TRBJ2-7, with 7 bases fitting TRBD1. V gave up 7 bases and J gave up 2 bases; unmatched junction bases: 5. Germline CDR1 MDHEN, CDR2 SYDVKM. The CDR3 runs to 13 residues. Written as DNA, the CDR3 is TGTGCCAGCACTTATGGGACAGCCTACGAGCAGTACTTC. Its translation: CASTYGTAYEQYF.

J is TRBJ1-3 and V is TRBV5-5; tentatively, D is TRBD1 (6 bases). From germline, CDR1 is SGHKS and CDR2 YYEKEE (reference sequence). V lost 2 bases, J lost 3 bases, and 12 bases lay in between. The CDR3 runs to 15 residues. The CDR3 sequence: CASSFLQGNGNTIYF. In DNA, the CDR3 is TGTGCCAGCAGCTTCCTACAGGGTAATGGAAACACCATATATTTT. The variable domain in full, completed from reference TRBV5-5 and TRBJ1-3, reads DAGVTQSPTHLIKTRGQQVTLRCSPISGHKSVSWYQQVLGQGPQFIFQYYEKEERGRGNFPDRFSARQFPNYSSELNVNALLLGDSALYLCASSFLQGNGNTIYFGEGSWLTVV.

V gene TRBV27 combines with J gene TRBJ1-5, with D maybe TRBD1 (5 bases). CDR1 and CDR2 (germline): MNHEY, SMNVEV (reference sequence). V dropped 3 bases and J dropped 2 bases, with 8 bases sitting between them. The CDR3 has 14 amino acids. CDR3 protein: CASSLVGGNQPQHF. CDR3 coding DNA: TGTGCCAGCAGTTTGGTAGGGGGCAATCAGCCCCAGCATTTT.

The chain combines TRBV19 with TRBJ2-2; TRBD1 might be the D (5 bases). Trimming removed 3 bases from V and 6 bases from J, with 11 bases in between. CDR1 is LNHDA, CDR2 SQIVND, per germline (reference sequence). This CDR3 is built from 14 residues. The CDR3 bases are TGTGCCAGTAGTATCCGCAGGGTCGCCGGGGAGCTGTTTTTT. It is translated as CASSIRRVAGELFF.

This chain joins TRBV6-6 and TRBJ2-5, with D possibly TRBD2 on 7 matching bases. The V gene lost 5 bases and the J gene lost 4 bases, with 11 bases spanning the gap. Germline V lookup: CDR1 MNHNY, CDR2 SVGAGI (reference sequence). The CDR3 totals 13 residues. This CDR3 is CASSRGALETQYF. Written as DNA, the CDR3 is TGTGCCAGCAGTCGGGGGGCACTAGAGACCCAGTACTTC.

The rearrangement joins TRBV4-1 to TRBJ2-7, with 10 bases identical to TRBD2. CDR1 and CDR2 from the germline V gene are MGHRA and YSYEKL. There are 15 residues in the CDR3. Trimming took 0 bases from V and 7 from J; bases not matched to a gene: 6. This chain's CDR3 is CASSQEPAGGGEQYF. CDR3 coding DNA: TGCGCCAGCAGCCAAGAGCCAGCGGGAGGGGGGGAGCAGTACTTC.

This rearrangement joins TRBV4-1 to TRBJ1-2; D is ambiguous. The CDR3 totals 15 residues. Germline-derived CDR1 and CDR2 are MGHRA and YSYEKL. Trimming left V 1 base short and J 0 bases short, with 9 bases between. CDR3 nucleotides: TGCGCCAGCAGCCAAGTGGAGGGATCTAACTATGGCTACACCTTC. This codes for CASSQVEGSNYGYTF.

The DNA for the CDR3 is TGTGCCAGCAGTCTGAAGGGGACTAGGAAGGGAAGCAATCAGCCCCAGCATTTT. Translation gives CASSLKGTRKGSNQPQHF. V is TRBV7-2 and J is TRBJ1-5, with D perhaps matching TRBD1 (5 bases). Germline V gene data show CDR1 as SGHTA and CDR2 as FQGNSA. CDR3 length: 18 residues. Trimming removed 6 bases from V and 1 base from J, with 22 bases in between.

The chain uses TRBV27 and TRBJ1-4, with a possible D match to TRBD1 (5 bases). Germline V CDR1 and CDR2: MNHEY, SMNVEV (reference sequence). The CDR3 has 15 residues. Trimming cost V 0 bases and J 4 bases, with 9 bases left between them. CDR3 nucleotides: TGTGCCAGCAGTTTATCGGGGCTTGATAATGAAAAACTGTTTTTT. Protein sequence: CASSLSGLDNEKLFF.

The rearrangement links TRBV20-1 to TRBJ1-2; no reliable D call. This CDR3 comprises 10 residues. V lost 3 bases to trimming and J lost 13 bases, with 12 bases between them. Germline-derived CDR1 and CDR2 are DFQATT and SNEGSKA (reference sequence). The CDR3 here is CSASEVTPTF. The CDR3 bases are TGCAGTGCTAGCGAGGTCACCCCCACCTTC.

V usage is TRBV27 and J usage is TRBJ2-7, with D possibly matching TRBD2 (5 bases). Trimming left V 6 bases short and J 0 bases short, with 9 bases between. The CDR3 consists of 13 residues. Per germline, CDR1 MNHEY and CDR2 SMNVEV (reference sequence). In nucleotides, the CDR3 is TGTGCCAGCAGGACTACCACCTCCTACGAGCAGTACTTC. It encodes CASRTTTSYEQYF.

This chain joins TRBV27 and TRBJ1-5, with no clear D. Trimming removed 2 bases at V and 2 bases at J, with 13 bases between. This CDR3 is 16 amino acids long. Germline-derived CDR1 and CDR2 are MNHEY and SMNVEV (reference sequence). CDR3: CASSLKIPKGNQPQHF. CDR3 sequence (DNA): TGTGCCAGCAGTTTAAAAATCCCTAAAGGCAATCAGCCCCAGCATTTT.

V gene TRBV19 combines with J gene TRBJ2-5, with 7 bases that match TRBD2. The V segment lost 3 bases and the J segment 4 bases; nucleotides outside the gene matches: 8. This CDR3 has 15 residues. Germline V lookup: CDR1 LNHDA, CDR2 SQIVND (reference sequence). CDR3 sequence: CASSMGGWGGETQYF. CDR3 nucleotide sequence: TGTGCCAGTAGTATGGGGGGGTGGGGAGGAGAGACCCAGTACTTC.

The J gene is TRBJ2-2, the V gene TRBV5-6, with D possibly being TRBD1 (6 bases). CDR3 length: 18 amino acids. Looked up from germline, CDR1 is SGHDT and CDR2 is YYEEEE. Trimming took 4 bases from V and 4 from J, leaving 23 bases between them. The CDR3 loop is CASSIQGFRLSFTGELFF. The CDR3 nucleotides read TGTGCCAGCAGCATACAGGGTTTTCGCTTAAGTTTCACCGGGGAGCTGTTTTTT. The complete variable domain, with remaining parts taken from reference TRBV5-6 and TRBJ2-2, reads DAGVTQSPTHLIKTRGQQVTLRCSPKSGHDTVSWYQQALGQGPQFIFQYYEEEERQRGNFPDRFSGHQFPNYSSELNVNALLLGDSALYLCASSIQGFRLSFTGELFFGEGSRLTVL.

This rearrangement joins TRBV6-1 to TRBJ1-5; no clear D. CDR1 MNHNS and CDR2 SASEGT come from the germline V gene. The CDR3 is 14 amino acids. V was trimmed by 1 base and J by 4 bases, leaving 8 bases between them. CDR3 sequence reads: CASSEGARNQPQHF. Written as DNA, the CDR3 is TGTGCCAGCAGTGAAGGGGCCAGAAATCAGCCCCAGCATTTT.

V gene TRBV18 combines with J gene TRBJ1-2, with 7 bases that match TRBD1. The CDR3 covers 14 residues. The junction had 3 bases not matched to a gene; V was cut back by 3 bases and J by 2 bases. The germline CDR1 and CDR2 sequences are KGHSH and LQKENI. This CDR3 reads CASSPGTANYGYTF. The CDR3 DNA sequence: TGTGCCAGCTCACCCGGGACAGCAAACTATGGCTACACCTTC.

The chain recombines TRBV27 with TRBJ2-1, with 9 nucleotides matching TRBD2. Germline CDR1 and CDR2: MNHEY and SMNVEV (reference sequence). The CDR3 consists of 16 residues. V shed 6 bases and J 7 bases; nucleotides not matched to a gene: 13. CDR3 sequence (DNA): TGTGCCAGCAGGGACGGCGGGAGGGCCACCCAAAATGAGCAGTTCTTC. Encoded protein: CASRDGGRATQNEQFF.

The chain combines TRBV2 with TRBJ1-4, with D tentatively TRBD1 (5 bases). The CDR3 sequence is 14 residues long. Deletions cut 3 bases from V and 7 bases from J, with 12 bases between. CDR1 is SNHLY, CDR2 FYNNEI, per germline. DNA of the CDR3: TGTGCCAGCAGTGATCCGGCAGGGATTGAAAAACTGTTTTTT. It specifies CASSDPAGIEKLFF.

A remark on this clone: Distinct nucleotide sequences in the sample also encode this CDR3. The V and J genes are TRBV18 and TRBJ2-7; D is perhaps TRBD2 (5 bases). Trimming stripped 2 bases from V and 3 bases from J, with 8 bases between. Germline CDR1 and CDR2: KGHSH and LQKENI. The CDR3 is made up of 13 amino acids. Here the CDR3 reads CASSPSGSYEQYF. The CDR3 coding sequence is TGTGCCAGCTCACCAAGCGGTAGCTACGAGCAGTACTTC.

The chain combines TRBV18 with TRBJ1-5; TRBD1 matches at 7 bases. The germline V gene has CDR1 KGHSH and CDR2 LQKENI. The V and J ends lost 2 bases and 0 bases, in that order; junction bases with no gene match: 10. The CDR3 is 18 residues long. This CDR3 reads CASSPKTGSDYSNQPQHF. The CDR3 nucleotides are TGTGCCAGCTCACCAAAGACAGGGTCCGACTATAGCAATCAGCCCCAGCATTTT.